This T cell receptor beta chain was identified in a study of patients and donors after allogeneic stem cell transplantation. This clonotype was seen only a few times. TCRdb called the RT-PCR reads again in MiXCR, with one record for every CDR3 protein. Of about a million distinct CDR3 sequences in the sample, over 15% were seen once. Germline V CDR1 and CDR2: MNHEY, SVGEGT. V gave up 6 bases and J gave up 0 bases; unmatched junction bases: 6. The CDR3 runs to 16 residues. Sequenced input: blood, either unsorted or a sorted T cell fraction (not recorded which). The source of this sequence is a human donor who was either an allogeneic HSCT recipient or a stem cell or donor lymphocyte infusion donor (not recorded which). It is not recorded whose cells these are; they may come from a transplant donor. This rearrangement joins TRBV6-2 or TRBV6-3 to TRBJ2-7, with 12 bases fitting TRBD2. The CDR3 loop is CASRSLAGGISYEQYF. CDR3 nucleotide sequence: TGTGCCAGCAGGAGCCTAGCGGGGGGGATCTCCTACGAGCAGTACTTC.